These 21 T cell receptor beta chains were sequenced from one sample in a study of blood T cell repertoires in COVID-19. TCRdb keeps only in-frame clones here, not all; method: immunoSEQ multiplex PCR. The table records 90,000 to 130,000 clones, more than 75% of them present only once. Sequencing used peripheral blood. These receptors all stem from a middle-aged man with acute or convalescent COVID-19.

This chain uses TRBV3-1 (or the pseudogene TRBV3-2) with TRBJ1-2; possibly TRBD1 for D (5 bases). Germline assignment: CDR1 LGHDT and CDR2 YNNKEL (reference sequence). CDR3 length: 14 amino acids. Trimming took 0 bases from V and 8 from J, leaving 13 bases between them. The CDR3, as DNA: TGTGCCAGCAGCCAAGATCAAGCAGGGATCGGCTACACCTTC. Translation: CASSQDQAGIGYTF.

The V call is TRBV19, the J call TRBJ2-7, with 11 bases that match TRBD2. The V segment lost 4 bases and the J segment 4 bases; nucleotides outside the gene matches: 3. Germline CDR1 is LNHDA and CDR2 is SQIVND (reference sequence). This CDR3 is 14 amino acids long. The CDR3 reads CASSKLAGDYEQYF. CDR3 sequence (DNA): TGTGCCAGTAGTAAACTAGCGGGAGATTACGAGCAGTACTTC. Filled out from reference TRBV19 and TRBJ2-7, the complete variable domain reads DGGITQSPKYLFRKEGQNVTLSCEQNLNHDAMYWYRQDPGQGLRLIYYSQIVNDFQKGDIAEGYSVSREKKESFPLTVTSAQKNPTAFYLCASSKLAGDYEQYFGPGTRLTVT.

This clone was recorded a few times. The chain has TRBV5-1 and TRBJ2-7, with 9 bases that match TRBD2. Trimming cost V 1 base and J 7 bases; bases outside gene matches: 6. Germline CDR1 is SGHRS and CDR2 is YFSETQ. The CDR3 spans 14 residues. CDR3 sequence reads: CASSLIAGVNEQYF. The CDR3 coding sequence is TGCGCCAGCAGCTTGATAGCGGGAGTCAATGAGCAGTACTTC.

The chain employs TRBV7-9 and TRBJ2-1; 12 positions agree with TRBD2. CDR1 is SEHNR, CDR2 FQNEAQ, per germline (reference sequence). The CDR3 loop spans 15 amino acids. V lost 1 base, J lost 9 bases, and 4 bases stayed unmatched. CDR3 sequence (DNA): TGTGCCAGCAGCTTAGGACTAGCGGGAGCCGGTGAGCAGTTCTTC. Translated, it gives CASSLGLAGAGEQFF.

The V gene is TRBV6-5, the J gene TRBJ2-5; D not resolved. Germline CDR1 MNHEY, CDR2 SVGAGI. Trimming removed 10 bases at V and 4 bases at J, with 16 bases between. CDR3 length equals 13 residues. The CDR3 DNA reads TGTGCCATCGACGGCCGCGCGGCAGAGACCCAGTACTTC. This encodes CAIDGRAAETQYF.

The V and J genes are TRBV2 and TRBJ2-3; no reliable D call. This CDR3 contains 12 residues. CDR1 is SNHLY, CDR2 FYNNEI, per germline. V was trimmed by 11 bases and J by 2 bases, leaving 11 bases between them. CDR3 nucleotides: TGTGCCTGTGCGGCAAACACAGATACGCAGTATTTT. Translated, it gives CACAANTDTQYF. Full variable domain (outside the CDR3, taken from reference TRBV2 and TRBJ2-3): EPEVTQTPSHQVTQMGQEVILRCVPISNHLYFYWYRQILGQKVEFLVSFYNNEISEKSEIFDDQFSVERPDGSNFTLKIRSTKLEDSAMYFCACAANTDTQYFGPGTRLTVL.

This chain uses TRBV4-1 with TRBJ1-3, with a tentative D call TRBD1 (6 bases). V was clipped by 4 bases and J by 0 bases, with 19 bases between them. Per germline, CDR1 MGHRA and CDR2 YSYEKL. There are 18 residues in the CDR3. The CDR3 DNA reads TGCGCCAGCAGCCCAGCAACAGGGACGATGCCCTCTGGAAACACCATATATTTT. Translating gives CASSPATGTMPSGNTIYF.

The genes are TRBV5-1 and TRBJ2-7; 9 bases are a match to TRBD1. Per germline, CDR1 SGHRS and CDR2 YFSETQ. CDR3 length: 14 amino acids. V shed 0 bases, J shed 6 bases, and the junction held 4 bases outside the gene matches. The CDR3 DNA follows: TGCGCCAGCAGCTTGGGGACAGGGGTGGGCGAGCAGTACTTC. This encodes CASSLGTGVGEQYF.

V gene TRBV2 combines with J gene TRBJ2-2, with D perhaps TRBD2 (6 bases). Deletions cut 7 bases from V and 2 bases from J, with 11 bases between. This CDR3 is 14 amino acids long. The germline V gene has CDR1 SNHLY and CDR2 FYNNEI. CDR3 sequence: CASKGGTNTGELFF. CDR3 in DNA: TGTGCCAGCAAGGGAGGAACCAACACCGGGGAGCTGTTTTTT.

V is TRBV19 and J is TRBJ2-1; 9 bases are shared with TRBD1. CDR3 length: 15 amino acids. The V segment lost 1 base and the J segment 3 bases; nucleotides outside the gene matches: 1. Germline V gene data show CDR1 as LNHDA and CDR2 as SQIVND (reference sequence). The CDR3 sequence is CASSIGDRVYNEQFF. DNA of the CDR3: TGTGCCAGTAGTATAGGGGACAGGGTCTACAATGAGCAGTTCTTC.

The genes are TRBV18 and TRBJ1-5; D may be TRBD1 (5 bases). The germline V and J ends were trimmed by 6 bases and 1 base, with 13 bases remaining between them. The CDR3 runs to 15 residues. The germline V gene encodes CDR1 KGHSH and CDR2 LQKENI. In nucleotides, the CDR3 is TGTGCCAGCTCCCAGGGAGCGGGGAGCAATCAGCCCCAGCATTTT. This sequence encodes CASSQGAGSNQPQHF.

This clone was observed once. This chain links TRBV4-2 with TRBJ2-7, with TRBD2 matching 8 bases. This CDR3 contains 17 residues. Germline lookup yields CDR1 LGHNA and CDR2 YNFKEQ. J gave up 0 bases and V 0 bases, and 7 bases lay outside the gene matches. CDR3 region: CASSQDGSSGSSYEQYF. The CDR3 DNA sequence: TGTGCCAGCAGCCAAGACGGGTCCAGCGGGAGCTCCTACGAGCAGTACTTC.

The chain couples TRBV2 to TRBJ1-5; 8 bases fit TRBD1. With V trimmed by 6 bases and J by 4 bases, 5 bases remained unmatched. Looked up from germline, CDR1 is SNHLY and CDR2 is FYNNEI. This CDR3 contains 14 residues. This CDR3 reads CASSGQGGNQPQHF. The CDR3, as DNA: TGTGCCAGCAGCGGACAGGGCGGGAATCAGCCCCAGCATTTT. Looking up the rest from reference TRBV2 and TRBJ1-5 gives the full variable domain: EPEVTQTPSHQVTQMGQEVILRCVPISNHLYFYWYRQILGQKVEFLVSFYNNEISEKSEIFDDQFSVERPDGSNFTLKIRSTKLEDSAMYFCASSGQGGNQPQHFGDGTRLSIL.

The chain joins TRBV24-1 to TRBJ2-1; perhaps TRBD1 as D (5 bases). This CDR3 comprises 13 residues. The V and J ends lost 12 bases and 0 bases respectively, with 11 bases between them. Germline assignment: CDR1 KGHDR and CDR2 SFDVKD. CDR3 DNA sequence: TGTGCCTCGCAGGGCAGCTCCTACAATGAGCAGTTCTTC. Its protein is CASQGSSYNEQFF.

V and J are TRBV6-5 and TRBJ1-3; TRBD1 aligns across 7 bases. This CDR3 spans 16 amino acids. V lost 4 bases to trimming and J lost 0 bases; unmatched junction nucleotides: 6. Germline loops: CDR1 MNHEY, CDR2 SVGAGI. CDR3 amino acids: CASSLGQKNSGNTIYF. In DNA, the CDR3 is TGTGCCAGCAGTTTGGGACAGAAGAACTCTGGAAACACCATATATTTT.

The chain links TRBV5-6 to TRBJ2-5; no clear D gene. Trimming pared 2 bases from V and 2 bases from J, leaving 4 bases between. From germline, CDR1 is SGHDT and CDR2 YYEEEE. The CDR3 loop spans 12 amino acids. In DNA form, the CDR3 reads TGTGCCAGCAGCTTCCTACAAGAGACCCAGTACTTC. Protein sequence: CASSFLQETQYF.

The chain carries TRBV6-5 and TRBJ2-7; 10 nucleotides agree with TRBD1. Germline CDR1 MNHEY, CDR2 SVGAGI. V lost 8 bases, J lost 3 bases, and 10 bases stayed unmatched. The CDR3 runs to 15 residues. CDR3 nucleotides: TGTGCCAGCCAGGAGATGACAGGGGGCTTCTACGAGCAGTACTTC. Translation: CASQEMTGGFYEQYF.

This clone has a single count. This sequence joins TRBV5-1 and TRBJ2-7, with 16 positions matching TRBD2. V was clipped by 4 bases and J by 8 bases; unmatched bases: 6. CDR1 and CDR2 from the germline V gene are SGHRS and YFSETQ. The CDR3 consists of 15 residues. The CDR3 DNA reads TGCGCCAGCAGCGCCGGGACTAGCGGGAGGGCACAGCAGTACTTC. Protein: CASSAGTSGRAQQYF.

The rearrangement links TRBV5-1 to TRBJ1-3; D not resolved. The CDR3 has 15 residues. Germline CDR1 and CDR2: SGHRS and YFSETQ. V lost 0 bases and J lost 0, with 7 bases in between. CDR3 nucleotide sequence: TGCGCCAGCAGCTTGGGTGGAGCCTCTGGAAACACCATATATTTT. As protein: CASSLGGASGNTIYF.

This chain connects TRBV11-2 to TRBJ1-4; 7 nucleotides match TRBD1. Germline V gives CDR1 SGHAT, CDR2 FQNNGV. CDR3 length: 14 amino acids. Losses at the gene ends were 5 bases for V and 6 bases for J; bases not matched to a gene: 6. Written as DNA, the CDR3 is TGTGCCAGCAGCGCTTGGGACAGTGATGAAAAACTGTTTTTT. Amino acids: CASSAWDSDEKLFF.

The chain links TRBV14 to TRBJ2-5; TRBD2 agrees at 9 bases. V lost 0 bases, J lost 2 bases, and 7 bases stayed unmatched. The CDR3 consists of 17 residues. In germline, CDR1 is SGHDN, CDR2 FVKESK. The CDR3 DNA follows: TGTGCCAGCAGCCAAGAAACTGGACTAGCGAGGCAAGAGACCCAGTACTTC. Its protein is CASSQETGLARQETQYF.